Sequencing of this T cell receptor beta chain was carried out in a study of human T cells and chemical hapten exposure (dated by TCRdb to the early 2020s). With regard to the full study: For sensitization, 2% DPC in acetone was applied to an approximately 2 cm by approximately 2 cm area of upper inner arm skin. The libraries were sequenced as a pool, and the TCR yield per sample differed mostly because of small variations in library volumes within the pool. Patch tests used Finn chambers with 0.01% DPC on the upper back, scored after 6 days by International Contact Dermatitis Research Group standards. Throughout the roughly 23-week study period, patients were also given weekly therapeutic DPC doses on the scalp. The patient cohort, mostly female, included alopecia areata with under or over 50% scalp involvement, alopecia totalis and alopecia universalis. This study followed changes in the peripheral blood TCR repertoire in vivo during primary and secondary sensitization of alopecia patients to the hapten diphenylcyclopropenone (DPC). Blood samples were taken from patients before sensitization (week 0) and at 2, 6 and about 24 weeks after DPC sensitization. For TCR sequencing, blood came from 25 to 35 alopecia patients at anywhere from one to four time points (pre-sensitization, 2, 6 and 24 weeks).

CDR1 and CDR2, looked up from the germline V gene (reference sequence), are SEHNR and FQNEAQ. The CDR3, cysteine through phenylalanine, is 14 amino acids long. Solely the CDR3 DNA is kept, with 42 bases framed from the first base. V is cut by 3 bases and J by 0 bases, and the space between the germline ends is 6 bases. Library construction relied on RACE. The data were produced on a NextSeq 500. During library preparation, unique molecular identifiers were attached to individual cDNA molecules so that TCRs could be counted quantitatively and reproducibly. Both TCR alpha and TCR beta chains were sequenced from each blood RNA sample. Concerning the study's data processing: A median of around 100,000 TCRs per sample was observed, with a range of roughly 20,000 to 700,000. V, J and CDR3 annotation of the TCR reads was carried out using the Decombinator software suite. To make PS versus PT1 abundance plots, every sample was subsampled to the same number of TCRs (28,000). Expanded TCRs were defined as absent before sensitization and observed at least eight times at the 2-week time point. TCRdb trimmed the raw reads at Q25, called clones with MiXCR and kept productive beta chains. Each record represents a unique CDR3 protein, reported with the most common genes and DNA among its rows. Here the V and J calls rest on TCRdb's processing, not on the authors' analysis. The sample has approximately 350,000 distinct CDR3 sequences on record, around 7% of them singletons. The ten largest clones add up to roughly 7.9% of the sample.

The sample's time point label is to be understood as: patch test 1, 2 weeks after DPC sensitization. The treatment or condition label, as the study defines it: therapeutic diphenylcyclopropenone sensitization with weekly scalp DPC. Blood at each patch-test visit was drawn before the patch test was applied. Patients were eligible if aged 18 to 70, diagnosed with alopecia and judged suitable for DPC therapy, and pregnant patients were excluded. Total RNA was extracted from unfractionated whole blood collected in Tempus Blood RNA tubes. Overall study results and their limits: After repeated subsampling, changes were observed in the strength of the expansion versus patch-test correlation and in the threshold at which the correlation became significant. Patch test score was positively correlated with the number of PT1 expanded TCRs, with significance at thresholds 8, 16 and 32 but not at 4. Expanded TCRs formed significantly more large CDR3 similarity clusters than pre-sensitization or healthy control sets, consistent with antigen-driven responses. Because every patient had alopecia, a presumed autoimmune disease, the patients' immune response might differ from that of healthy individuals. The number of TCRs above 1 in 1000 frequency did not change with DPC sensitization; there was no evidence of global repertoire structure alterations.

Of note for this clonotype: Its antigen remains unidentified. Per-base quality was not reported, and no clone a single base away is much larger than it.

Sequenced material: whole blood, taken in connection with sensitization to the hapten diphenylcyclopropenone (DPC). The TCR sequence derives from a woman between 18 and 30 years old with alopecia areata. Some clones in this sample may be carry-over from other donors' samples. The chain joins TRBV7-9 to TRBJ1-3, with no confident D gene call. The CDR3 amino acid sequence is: CASSLGSSGNTIYF. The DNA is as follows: TGTGCCAGCAGCTTGGGCTCCTCTGGAAACACCATATATTTT.